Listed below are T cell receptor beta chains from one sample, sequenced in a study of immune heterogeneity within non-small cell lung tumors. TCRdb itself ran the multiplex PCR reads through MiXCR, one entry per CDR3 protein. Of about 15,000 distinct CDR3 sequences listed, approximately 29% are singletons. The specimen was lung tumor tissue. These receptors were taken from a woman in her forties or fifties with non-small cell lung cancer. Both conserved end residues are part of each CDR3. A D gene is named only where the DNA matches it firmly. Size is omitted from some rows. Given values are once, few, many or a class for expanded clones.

CDR3: CASSSRGHSYEQYF
DNA: TGTGCCAGCAGCTCCCGAGGCCACTCCTACGAGCAGTACTTC
J: TRBJ2-7
V: TRBV3-1
size: many
D: NA

CDR3: CSVKGDREGAFF
DNA: TGCAGTGTCAAAGGGGACAGGGAAGGAGCTTTCTTT
J: TRBJ1-1
V: TRBV20-1
size: NA
D: TRBD1

CDR3: CASSPRQGSSYEQYF
DNA: TGTGCCAGCAGTCCCCGACAGGGAAGCTCCTACGAGCAGTACTTC
J: TRBJ2-7
V: TRBV27
size: medium-sized
D: TRBD1

CDR3: CAISSLGTSTDTQYF
DNA: TGTGCCATCAGTTCACTTGGCACTAGCACAGATACGCAGTATTTT
J: TRBJ2-3
V: TRBV10-3
size: NA
D: NA

CDR3: CAWRGWTGDEKLFF
DNA: TGTGCCTGGAGGGGGTGGACAGGGGATGAAAAACTGTTTTTT
J: TRBJ1-4
V: TRBV30
size: many
D: TRBD1

CDR3: CATSVENEQFF
DNA: TGTGCCACCAGCGTAGAGAATGAGCAGTTCTTC
J: TRBJ2-1
V: TRBV15
size: many
D: NA

CDR3: CASSLGSVIRSTDTQYF
DNA: TGTGCCAGCAGCTTGGGGTCGGTGATTAGAAGCACAGATACGCAGTATTTT
J: TRBJ2-3
V: TRBV7-8
size: many
D: NA

CDR3: CSARTLQVYGYTF
DNA: TGCAGTGCTAGGACACTTCAGGTCTATGGCTACACCTTC
J: TRBJ1-2
V: TRBV20-1
size: many
D: NA

CDR3: CSARGEGLGSGNTIYF
DNA: TGCAGTGCTAGGGGGGAGGGCCTAGGGTCTGGAAACACCATATATTTT
J: TRBJ1-3
V: TRBV20-1
size: many
D: NA

CDR3: CASSLWGQGWSEQYF
DNA: TGTGCCAGCAGTTTATGGGGACAGGGTTGGAGCGAGCAGTACTTC
J: TRBJ2-7
V: TRBV28
size: NA
D: TRBD1

CDR3: CASSFSQGRNGYTF
DNA: TGTGCCAGCAGTTTTTCGCAGGGGAGGAATGGCTACACCTTC
J: TRBJ1-2
V: TRBV28
size: NA
D: NA

CDR3: CAWSLGGKLFF
DNA: TGTGCCTGGAGTTTGGGGGGAAAACTGTTTTTT
J: TRBJ1-4
V: TRBV30
size: medium-sized
D: NA

CDR3: CASSQDRQANIYGYTF
DNA: TGTGCCAGCAGCCAAGATAGACAGGCTAATATCTATGGCTACACCTTC
J: TRBJ1-2
V: TRBV3-1
size: NA
D: NA

CDR3: CASSLEGTGELFF
DNA: TGTGCCAGCTCTTTGGAGGGCACCGGGGAGCTGTTTTTT
J: TRBJ2-2
V: TRBV12-3/TRBV12-4
size: few
D: NA

CDR3: CSARAAPGQPQHF
DNA: TGCAGTGCGAGGGCCGCCCCCGGCCAGCCCCAGCATTTT
J: TRBJ1-5
V: TRBV20-1
size: many
D: NA

CDR3: CASSDWGNQPQHF
DNA: TGTGCCAGCAGTGATTGGGGAAATCAGCCCCAGCATTTT
J: TRBJ1-5
V: TRBV6-1
size: NA
D: NA

CDR3: CASSLTGGMNTEAFF
DNA: TGTGCCAGCAGCTTGACAGGGGGCATGAACACTGAAGCTTTCTTT
J: TRBJ1-1
V: TRBV11-3
size: many
D: TRBD1

CDR3: CASSENRGRYADTQYF
DNA: TGTGCCAGCAGTGAAAACAGGGGGCGTTATGCAGATACGCAGTATTTT
J: TRBJ2-3
V: TRBV2
size: many
D: TRBD1

CDR3: CSVDVGTSYEQFF
DNA: TGCAGCGTTGACGTCGGGACTAGCTATGAGCAGTTCTTC
J: TRBJ2-1
V: TRBV29-1
size: few
D: TRBD2

CDR3: CSAPWQPETQYF
DNA: TGCAGTGCTCCATGGCAACCAGAGACCCAGTACTTC
J: TRBJ2-5
V: TRBV20-1
size: many
D: NA

CDR3: CASSPGDHTEAFF
DNA: TGTGCCAGCAGCCCGGGGGACCACACTGAAGCTTTCTTT
J: TRBJ1-1
V: TRBV27
size: many
D: NA

CDR3: CSALHLSGANVLTF
DNA: TGCAGTGCTTTACACCTCTCTGGGGCCAACGTCCTGACTTTC
J: TRBJ2-6
V: TRBV20-1
size: many
D: NA

CDR3: CAISESIQGGEKLFF
DNA: TGTGCCATCAGTGAGTCGATACAGGGGGGAGAAAAACTGTTTTTT
J: TRBJ1-4
V: TRBV10-3
size: NA
D: TRBD1

CDR3: CASSIGAGNYGYTF
DNA: TGTGCCAGTAGTATTGGGGCAGGAAACTATGGCTACACCTTC
J: TRBJ1-2
V: TRBV19
size: NA
D: NA

CDR3: CASSQGRGSRGYYGYTF
DNA: TGCGCCAGCAGCCAAGGTCGGGGCTCGCGAGGTTACTATGGCTACACCTTC
J: TRBJ1-2
V: TRBV4-1
size: medium-sized
D: NA

CDR3: CASRERLAGGDEQFF
DNA: TGTGCCAGCAGGGAACGACTAGCGGGAGGGGATGAGCAGTTCTTC
J: TRBJ2-1
V: TRBV12-3/TRBV12-4
size: few
D: TRBD2

CDR3: CASSQDLGQGIPTIYF
DNA: TGTGCCAGCAGCCAAGATCTAGGACAGGGGATCCCCACCATATATTTT
J: TRBJ1-3
V: TRBV3-1
size: many
D: TRBD1

CDR3: CASKGDRVYTGELFF
DNA: TGTGCCAGCAAAGGGGACAGGGTGTACACCGGGGAGCTGTTTTTT
J: TRBJ2-2
V: TRBV7-2
size: NA
D: TRBD1

CDR3: CASSDGEGDLFF
DNA: TGTGCCAGCAGTGATGGGGAAGGGGACCTGTTTTTT
J: TRBJ2-2
V: TRBV6-1
size: NA
D: NA

CDR3: CSAKDGTYEQYF
DNA: TGCAGTGCTAAAGACGGTACCTACGAGCAGTACTTC
J: TRBJ2-7
V: TRBV20-1
size: medium-sized
D: NA

CDR3: CASSLSAGGDGYTF
DNA: TGTGCCAGCAGTTTATCGGCAGGGGGGGATGGCTACACCTTC
J: TRBJ1-2
V: TRBV27
size: many
D: TRBD1

CDR3: CASRTQGYEAFF
DNA: TGTGCCAGCAGGACACAGGGCTATGAAGCTTTCTTT
J: TRBJ1-1
V: TRBV28
size: NA
D: NA

CDR3: CASSTGTATYEQYF
DNA: TGTGCCAGCAGCACCGGGACTGCGACCTACGAGCAGTACTTC
J: TRBJ2-7
V: TRBV9
size: NA
D: NA

CDR3: CASSLFTDTQYF
DNA: TGTGCCAGCAGTCTGTTCACAGATACGCAGTATTTT
J: TRBJ2-3
V: TRBV6-2/TRBV6-3
size: many
D: NA

CDR3: CASSLSFGGYGYTF
DNA: TGTGCCAGCAGTTTGAGCTTCGGGGGTTATGGCTACACCTTC
J: TRBJ1-2
V: TRBV12-3/TRBV12-4
size: medium-sized
D: NA

CDR3: CSARAGLVIHTDTQYF
DNA: TGCAGTGCTAGAGCCGGACTAGTAATACACACAGATACGCAGTATTTT
J: TRBJ2-3
V: TRBV20-1
size: NA
D: TRBD2

CDR3: CSARQGPGQPQHF
DNA: TGCAGTGCTAGGCAGGGGCCAGGGCAGCCCCAGCATTTT
J: TRBJ1-5
V: TRBV20-1
size: medium-sized
D: NA

CDR3: CASAPRVGIYNEQFF
DNA: TGTGCTAGTGCGCCCAGGGTGGGGATCTACAATGAGCAGTTCTTC
J: TRBJ2-1
V: TRBV12-5
size: many
D: NA

CDR3: CASSFGQAGIQYF
DNA: TGTGCCAGCAGTTTCGGACAGGCTGGCATTCAGTACTTC
J: TRBJ2-4
V: TRBV12-3/TRBV12-4
size: once
D: TRBD1

CDR3: CAISESRLAAGWLF
DNA: TGTGCCATCAGTGAGTCTAGACTAGCAGCGGGATGGCTCTTC
J: TRBJ2-1
V: TRBV10-3
size: many
D: TRBD2

CDR3: CASSLAGADTEAFF
DNA: TGTGCCAGCAGCTTGGCGGGCGCGGACACTGAAGCTTTCTTT
J: TRBJ1-1
V: TRBV5-6
size: large
D: NA

CDR3: CASSRHGTSGKNNEQFF
DNA: TGTGCCAGCAGCCGCCACGGGACTAGCGGGAAAAACAATGAGCAGTTCTTC
J: TRBJ2-1
V: TRBV3-1
size: NA
D: TRBD2

CDR3: CASSIQGAVGTEAFF
DNA: TGTGCCAGCAGCATTCAGGGGGCGGTGGGAACTGAAGCTTTCTTT
J: TRBJ1-1
V: TRBV7-9
size: medium-sized
D: TRBD1

CDR3: CASSLASGITGELFF
DNA: TGTGCCAGCAGTTTAGCTAGCGGGATAACCGGGGAGCTGTTTTTT
J: TRBJ2-2
V: TRBV27
size: NA
D: TRBD2